Reported below is one T cell receptor (beta chain). This receptor's antigen is unknown. No much larger clonotype is one base removed from it; base qualities were not supplied. These data come from a study of blood T cell repertoires in COVID-19 (dated by TCRdb to between 2020 and 2021). Looking at the study overall: Samples from collaborators originated in the United States, Italy and Spain and spanned both the acute and convalescent phases of COVID-19. The material from the prospective study consisted of cDNA or gDNA derived from T cells, B-cell-depleted T cells, or PBMCs. Deeply sampled blood TCRbeta repertoires from subjects exposed to, actively infected with, or recovered from COVID-19 were included in the dataset. A freely available public database, intended as a resource for researchers studying the immune response to SARS-CoV-2, is where the repertoires were released. The samples were drawn from the first 160 participants of the ongoing ImmuneRACE study and from over a thousand subjects provided by 6 global collaborators. The sample metadata nearly always contained a de-identified subject ID, COVID-19 status, age in years and sex. Where available, HLA class I and class II types were taken from metadata supplied by the sample provider and were not determined by assay-based typing. What the research found in general, with its limitations: Clinical and demographic metadata were provided uncurated, with the amount varying by source and participant.

TCRbeta CDR3 regions were amplified from genomic DNA using the immunoSEQ Assay, a bias-controlled multiplex PCR. The original pipeline was this. Nucleated cell counts per sample were estimated from amplification of reference gene primers within the assay. To quantify the absolute abundance of each unique TCRbeta CDR3 rearrangement, sequence reads were collapsed and filtered. For each sample, productive Simpson clonality was calculated by taking the square root of Simpson's diversity index across productive rearrangements. Imported from immuneACCESS, the table was reduced by TCRdb to in-frame sequences with V and J called. These copies leave out some clones; in studies compared against another copy, an unresolved V gene accounts for under half, and the cause of the remainder is not known. That table is the source of V, J and clone size, and D and trimming were worked out from the DNA. The sample table lists approximately 80,000 clones, over 75% of them with a count of one. 2.5% to 3.5% of the sample lies in the top ten.

At one collaborating source in Seattle, patients were enrolled during active infection and were followed longitudinally through the course of disease. The collaborating institutions used their own protocols to collect whole blood in K2EDTA tubes. For TCRbeta analysis, collaborators shipped samples as frozen whole blood, isolated PBMCs, or DNA extracted from either of those sample types. CDR1 and CDR2 were assigned from the germline V gene as MNHEY and SVGAGI. The CDR3 contains 14 residues, cysteine and phenylalanine counted. Left in the record is the CDR3 DNA by itself, 42 bases read in frame from the first base. V is shortened by 6 bases, J by 10 bases, and the region joining them spans 18 bases.

This receptor was identified in a woman aged 80 or over with COVID-19, enrolled during active disease. The sequence is built from TRBV6-5 and TRBJ1-4; too little of a D gene remains to name it. The source material was peripheral blood. The DNA reads as follows: TGTGCCAGCAGAGAGGGCCTTTCGCGAGGAAAACTGTTTTTT. Translated, it gives CASREGLSRGKLFF.